This T cell receptor (beta chain) comes out of a study of T cells and Merkel cell carcinoma outcomes. Notes on the study in general: Repertoire plus T-cell density reportedly predicted Merkel cell carcinoma outcomes.

Libraries were prepared by immunoSEQ multiplex PCR; TCRdb keeps only in-frame clonotypes and omits some of them. The data show over 15,000 clones, roughly 79% seen once. From germline, CDR1 is MNHEY and CDR2 SMNVEV (reference sequence). The CDR3 totals 15 residues. V shed 2 bases and J shed 0 bases, with 10 bases lying between them. As concerns this clone: Its antigen is still unknown.

J is TRBJ1-2 and V is TRBV27; unclear D gene. Sequenced input: tumor tissue from Merkel cell carcinoma. The TCR comes from a human donor with Merkel cell carcinoma. The DNA for the CDR3 is TGTGCCAGCAGTTTACGGCGGGTTGCTAACTATGGCTACACCTTC. Encoded protein: CASSLRRVANYGYTF.